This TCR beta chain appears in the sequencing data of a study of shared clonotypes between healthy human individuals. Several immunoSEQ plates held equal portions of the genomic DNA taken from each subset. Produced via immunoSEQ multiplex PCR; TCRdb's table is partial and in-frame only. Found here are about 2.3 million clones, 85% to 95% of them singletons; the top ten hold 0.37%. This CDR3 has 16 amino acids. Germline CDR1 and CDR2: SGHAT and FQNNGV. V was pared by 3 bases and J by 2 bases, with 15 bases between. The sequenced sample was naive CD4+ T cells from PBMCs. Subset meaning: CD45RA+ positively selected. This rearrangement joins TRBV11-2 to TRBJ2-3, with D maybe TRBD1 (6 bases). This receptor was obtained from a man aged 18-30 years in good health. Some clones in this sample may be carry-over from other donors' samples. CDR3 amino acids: CASSFVPGHNTDTQYF. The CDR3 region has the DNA TGTGCCAGCAGCTTCGTCCCGGGACACAACACAGATACGCAGTATTTT. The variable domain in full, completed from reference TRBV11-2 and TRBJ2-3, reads EAGVAQSPRYKIIEKRQSVAFWCNPISGHATLYWYQQILGQGPKLLIQFQNNGVVDDSQLPKDRFSAERLKGVDSTLKIQPAKLEDSAVYLCASSFVPGHNTDTQYFGPGTRLTVL.